These 32 T cell receptor beta chains came from one sample sequenced in a study of T-cell reconstitution after alpha-beta-depleted transplantation in children. A library of TCRbeta sequences, prepared with unique molecular identifiers, was generated. TCRdb reprocessed the PCR reads with MiXCR, giving one entry per CDR3 protein. The data show 190,000 or so distinct CDR3 sequences, with about 6.8% seen just once and approximately 3% held by the top ten. The material was PBMCs from the stem cell graft donor, obtained from the stem cell graft. Every receptor here comes from a human donor who donated a stem cell graft to a child with Wiskott-Aldrich syndrome.

This clonotype was detected ten times or more. J is TRBJ2-1 and V is TRBV28, with D hard to call. Germline V gene sequence: CDR1 MDHEN, CDR2 SYDVKM. CDR3 length equals 15 residues. Trimming took 10 bases from V and 3 from J, leaving 19 bases between them. Here the CDR3 reads CATALLGQNYNEQFF. The CDR3 DNA reads TGTGCCACCGCCCTTCTCGGGCAGAACTACAATGAGCAGTTCTTC.

This clonotype was recorded many times. This CDR3 fails to terminate in the conserved phenylalanine or tryptophan, so it likely reflects a read error. The DNA is omitted, as the CDR3 cannot be located on it reliably, and the CDR3 follows TCRdb's listing. The V and J genes are TRBV29-1 and TRBJ2-1. With termini counted, the CDR3 has 9 amino acids. Per germline, CDR1 SQVTM and CDR2 ANQGSEA. CDR3: CSADLLGNL.

This clonotype was seen many times. CDR3: CASSSLAGANVLTF. The CDR3 nucleotides read TGTGCCAGCAGCTCCTTAGCTGGGGCCAACGTCCTGACTTTC. This sequence joins TRBV5-6 and TRBJ2-6; D ambiguous. Per germline, CDR1 SGHDT and CDR2 YYEEEE. The CDR3 is made up of 14 amino acids. Trimming removed 3 bases from V and 2 bases from J, with 6 bases in between.

This clonotype occurred many times. The chain carries TRBV20-1 and TRBJ1-4; 7 bases map to TRBD1. The CDR3 consists of 12 residues. The trim removed 6 bases at V and 8 bases at J, leaving 6 bases unmatched. Germline lookup yields CDR1 DFQATT and CDR2 SNEGSKA (reference sequence). The CDR3, as DNA: TGCAGTGCCGACAGGGCTCGAGAAAAACTGTTTTTT. It translates to CSADRAREKLFF.

There are many counts of this clonotype. The V gene is TRBV28, the J gene TRBJ2-6, with D perhaps TRBD1 (5 bases). Per the germline V gene, CDR1 is MDHEN and CDR2 is SYDVKM. The CDR3 runs 14 residues. Trimming pared 6 bases from V and 2 bases from J, leaving 8 bases between. Written as DNA, the CDR3 is TGTGCCAGCAGAAGGGGTCCTGGGGCCAACGTCCTGACTTTC. This sequence encodes CASRRGPGANVLTF.

In this sample, this clonotype turned up many times. The V call is TRBV5-1, the J call TRBJ2-1, with D possibly TRBD2 on 5 matching bases. V was shortened by 4 bases and J by 5 bases, with 10 bases between the two germline ends. The germline V gene encodes CDR1 SGHRS and CDR2 YFSETQ. The CDR3 extends over 13 amino acids. The CDR3 loop reads CASSLALNNEQFF. DNA for the CDR3: TGCGCCAGCAGCCTAGCCTTAAACAATGAGCAGTTCTTC. Combining the CDR3 with reference TRBV5-1 and TRBJ2-1 gives the whole variable domain KAGVTQTPRYLIKTRGQQVTLSCSPISGHRSVSWYQQTPGQGLQFLFEYFSETQRNKGNFPGRFSGRQFSNSRSEMNVSTLELGDSALYLCASSLALNNEQFFGPGTRLTVL.

This clonotype was observed a few times. The rearrangement uses TRBV5-1 and TRBJ1-2, with D tentatively TRBD1 (5 bases). V lost 2 bases and J 0 bases, leaving 11 bases between the germline ends. This CDR3 comprises 15 residues. The germline V gene has CDR1 SGHRS and CDR2 YFSETQ. In DNA form, the CDR3 reads TGCGCCAGCAGCTTTGGGACGGCGACTAACTATGGCTACACCTTC. This encodes CASSFGTATNYGYTF. Together with reference TRBV5-1 and TRBJ1-2, the CDR3 gives the full variable domain: KAGVTQTPRYLIKTRGQQVTLSCSPISGHRSVSWYQQTPGQGLQFLFEYFSETQRNKGNFPGRFSGRQFSNSRSEMNVSTLELGDSALYLCASSFGTATNYGYTFGSGTRLTVV.

This clonotype appeared many times. The chain combines TRBV10-3 with TRBJ2-7; 8 bases agree with TRBD2. J lost 3 bases, V lost 4 bases, and 8 bases had no gene match. In germline, CDR1 is ENHRY, CDR2 SYGVKD. This CDR3 region has 15 residues. Written as DNA, the CDR3 is TGTGCCATCAGTGCTCCGGGAGGGCGAAACTACGAGCAGTACTTC. Amino acid sequence: CAISAPGGRNYEQYF.

The CDR3 loop reads CATSDPGTGGLEQFF. Written as DNA, the CDR3 is TGTGCCACCAGTGATCCCGGGACAGGGGGCCTTGAGCAGTTCTTC. The rearrangement links TRBV24-1 to TRBJ2-1, with 12 bases matching TRBD1. Germline V lookup: CDR1 KGHDR, CDR2 SFDVKD. V gave up 3 bases and J gave up 9 bases; unmatched junction bases: 5. This CDR3 region has 15 residues.

This clonotype was counted between two and nine times. The chain carries TRBV2 and TRBJ2-5, with 8 bases identical to TRBD2. The V gene end was trimmed by 6 bases and the J gene end by 4 bases; junction bases not matched to a gene: 7. This CDR3 contains 14 residues. Germline V lookup: CDR1 SNHLY, CDR2 FYNNEI. The CDR3 reads CASRGTSPRETQYF. As DNA, the CDR3 is TGTGCCAGCAGGGGGACTAGTCCGAGAGAGACCCAGTACTTC.

The rearrangement joins TRBV29-1 to TRBJ2-7, with 9 bases that match TRBD1. From germline, CDR1 is SQVTM and CDR2 ANQGSEA. V was clipped by 2 bases and J by 2 bases; unmatched bases: 10. CDR3 length: 16 residues. CDR3 loop: CSVETPVQGATYEQYF. CDR3 DNA sequence: TGCAGCGTTGAAACCCCCGTACAGGGGGCTACCTACGAGCAGTACTTC.

This clonotype was observed many times. The chain carries TRBV12-3 or TRBV12-4 and TRBJ2-3; 7 positions agree with TRBD2. The junction had 4 bases not matched to a gene; V was cut back by 2 bases and J by 2 bases. CDR3 length: 15 residues. CDR3 loop: CASSLRERDTDTQYF. The CDR3 DNA reads as TGTGCCAGCAGTTTACGGGAGCGGGACACAGATACGCAGTATTTT.

This clonotype was seen at least ten times. The chain is built from TRBV20-1 and TRBJ2-3; D not resolved. The CDR3 extends over 12 amino acids. The V gene's germline CDR1 is DFQATT and CDR2 SNEGSKA (reference sequence). V was cut by 5 bases and J by 3 bases, with 9 bases left in between. CDR3 nucleotides: TGCAGTGCTGAACCTAGGACAGATACGCAGTATTTT. Translation gives CSAEPRTDTQYF.

This clonotype showed up many times. This chain links TRBV4-2 with TRBJ2-1; 9 positions match TRBD2. Unmatched junction bases numbered 11, after V lost 0 bases and J lost 8 bases. This CDR3 has 17 residues. The germline CDR1 and CDR2 sequences are LGHNA and YNFKEQ. The chain's CDR3 is CASSQDWEAGGFYEQFF. The CDR3 nucleotides read TGTGCCAGCAGCCAAGATTGGGAGGCGGGAGGGTTCTATGAGCAGTTCTTC.

This clonotype is termed medium-sized. This rearrangement joins TRBV11-2 to TRBJ2-1; tentative D call: TRBD2 (6 bases). Trimming stripped 4 bases from V and 0 bases from J, with 10 bases between. CDR1 is SGHAT, CDR2 FQNNGV, per germline. The CDR3 is 15 residues long. CDR3 nucleotide sequence: TGTGCCAGCAGCTCCACGGGGGTCTCCTACAATGAGCAGTTCTTC. This translates into CASSSTGVSYNEQFF.

This clonotype was recorded at least ten times. This chain connects TRBV12-3 or TRBV12-4 to TRBJ1-1; D call uncertain. V shed 3 bases and J shed 9 bases, with 11 bases lying between them. The CDR3 length is 12 residues. The CDR3 reads CASSLGSFKAFF. CDR3 DNA: TGTGCCAGCAGTTTGGGGTCGTTCAAAGCTTTCTTT.

This clonotype has a count of ten or more. The J gene is TRBJ2-1, the V gene TRBV6-2 or TRBV6-3; 8 positions match TRBD2. V shed 7 bases and J 1 base; nucleotides not matched to a gene: 6. Germline CDR1 reads MNHEY; CDR2 reads SVGEGT. The CDR3 runs to 15 residues. The CDR3, as DNA: TGTGCCAGCATTGATAGCGGGACTTCCTACAATGAGCAGTTCTTC. It specifies CASIDSGTSYNEQFF.

This chain uses TRBV5-1 with TRBJ2-3; D is possibly TRBD2 (6 bases). Germline V gene lookup returns CDR1 SGHRS and CDR2 YFSETQ. This CDR3 contains 13 residues. Trimming pared 4 bases from V and 5 bases from J, leaving 11 bases between. Here the CDR3 reads CASSRTIEDTQYF. Here the CDR3 DNA reads TGCGCCAGCAGCCGGACTATCGAAGATACGCAGTATTTT. The variable domain in full, with the rest retrieved from reference TRBV5-1 and TRBJ2-3, is KAGVTQTPRYLIKTRGQQVTLSCSPISGHRSVSWYQQTPGQGLQFLFEYFSETQRNKGNFPGRFSGRQFSNSRSEMNVSTLELGDSALYLCASSRTIEDTQYFGPGTRLTVL.

Only a few counts were recorded for this clonotype. This chain connects TRBV18 to TRBJ2-3, with 9 nucleotides matching TRBD2. The ends lost 2 bases at V and 3 bases at J; junction bases unmatched: 9. The CDR3 is made up of 17 amino acids. Germline values: CDR1 KGHSH, CDR2 LQKENI. CDR3 DNA: TGTGCCAGCTCACCATGGGCGCCTAGCGGGGCGACAGATACGCAGTATTTT. Translation: CASSPWAPSGATDTQYF.

The table lists this clonotype with a few counts. This chain links TRBV20-1 with TRBJ2-5; 9 bases are a match to TRBD2. There are 15 residues in the CDR3. Germline CDR1 is DFQATT and CDR2 is SNEGSKA (reference sequence). J lost 4 bases, V lost 3 bases, and 9 bases had no gene match. The CDR3 sequence is CSASYRGGAGETQYF. In nucleotides, the CDR3 is TGCAGTGCTAGCTACCGCGGGGGGGCCGGAGAGACCCAGTACTTC.

This clonotype was detected a few times. The J gene is TRBJ2-1, the V gene TRBV12-3 or TRBV12-4; 7 positions match TRBD1. This CDR3 is 11 amino acids long. J was trimmed by 9 bases and V by 6 bases; bases with no gene match: 2. CDR3 bases: TGTGCCAGCAGAGACAGGGCTGAGCAGTTCTTC. Encoded protein: CASRDRAEQFF.

This clonotype was counted many times. The rearrangement uses TRBV12-3 or TRBV12-4 and TRBJ1-2, with D perhaps matching TRBD1 (5 bases). The germline V and J ends were trimmed by 2 bases and 4 bases, with 8 bases remaining between them. This CDR3 is 13 amino acids long. CDR3 amino acids: CASSLWGGYGYTF. The CDR3 DNA reads TGTGCCAGCAGTTTATGGGGGGGCTATGGCTACACCTTC.

V usage is TRBV5-1 and J usage is TRBJ2-7; 11 bases are a match to TRBD2. This CDR3 contains 14 residues. Germline lookup yields CDR1 SGHRS and CDR2 YFSETQ. V dropped 2 bases and J dropped 7; count of bases not matched to a gene: 5. As DNA, the CDR3 is TGCGCCAGCAGCTTACTAGCGGGAGCGCCTGAGCAGTACTTC. The encoded protein is CASSLLAGAPEQYF.

This clonotype was counted ten times or more. The chain carries TRBV5-1 and TRBJ1-2, with D perhaps matching TRBD1 (5 bases). The CDR3 loop spans 13 amino acids. CDR1 SGHRS and CDR2 YFSETQ come from the germline V gene. V dropped 4 bases and J dropped 1 base, with 8 bases sitting between them. CDR3 bases: TGCGCCAGCAGCCCGACAGATAACTATGGCTACACCTTC. Its protein is CASSPTDNYGYTF.

A single count supports this clonotype. The CDR3 DNA reads as TGCGCCAGTAGGGGCCTTGGTGACACTGAAGCTTTCTTT. It specifies CASRGLGDTEAFF. The chain recombines TRBV5-1 with TRBJ1-1; tentative D call: TRBD1 (5 bases). Trimming left V 8 bases short and J 3 bases short, with 14 bases between. The germline CDR1 and CDR2 sequences are SGHRS and YFSETQ. The CDR3 has 13 amino acids.

This clonotype showed up many times. V usage is TRBV20-1 and J usage is TRBJ2-5; a possible D gene is TRBD2 (6 bases). V lost 0 bases and J 4 bases, leaving 15 bases between the germline ends. In germline, CDR1 is DFQATT, CDR2 SNEGSKA (reference sequence). The CDR3 has 15 amino acids. The CDR3 loop reads CSARDQTAGRETQYF. In nucleotides, the CDR3 is TGCAGTGCTAGAGATCAAACAGCCGGGAGAGAGACCCAGTACTTC.

This clonotype showed up many times. The gene calls are TRBV24-1 and TRBJ2-1; 11 bases are shared with TRBD2. This CDR3 has 16 residues. V was clipped by 7 bases and J by 8 bases; unmatched bases: 12. Germline CDR1 reads KGHDR; CDR2 reads SFDVKD. Here the CDR3 DNA reads TGTGCCACCAGGGAATATAGCGGGAGGGCCGCCGATGAGCAGTTCTTC. It is translated as CATREYSGRAADEQFF.

In this sample, this clonotype turned up many times. The gene calls are TRBV15 and TRBJ1-2; maybe TRBD1 (5 bases). The CDR3 is 14 residues long. CDR1 LNHNV and CDR2 YYDKDF come from the germline V gene (reference sequence). V lost 2 bases, J lost 6 bases, and 13 bases lay in between. The CDR3 sequence: CATSRKGRVDGYTF. In DNA form, the CDR3 reads TGTGCCACCAGCAGAAAGGGGCGAGTTGATGGCTACACCTTC. The full variable domain, in which reference TRBV15 and TRBJ1-2 provide the parts outside the CDR3, is DAMVIQNPRYQVTQFGKPVTLSCSQTLNHNVMYWYQQKSSQAPKLLFHYYDKDFNNEADTPDNFQSRRPNTSFCFLDIRSPGLGDTAMYLCATSRKGRVDGYTFGSGTRLTVV.

The chain joins TRBV7-6 to TRBJ2-2; TRBD1 or TRBD2 may be the D gene (5 bases each). The V end lost 0 bases, the J end lost 5 bases, and 16 bases lay between the germline ends. This CDR3 has 17 amino acids. The germline V gene encodes CDR1 SGHVS and CDR2 FNYEAQ. CDR3 region: CASSLADGARSTGELFF. The CDR3 nucleotides are TGTGCCAGCAGCTTAGCGGACGGGGCCCGGTCGACCGGGGAGCTGTTTTTT.

The V call is TRBV2, the J call TRBJ2-2; 8 positions match TRBD2. CDR3 size: 19 residues. Germline V gene data show CDR1 as SNHLY and CDR2 as FYNNEI. Losses at the gene ends were 7 bases for V and 3 bases for J; bases not matched to a gene: 19. CDR3 sequence (DNA): TGTGCCAGCACCCCCCGGGGGGGTAGAGAAATTAGAGACACCGGGGAGCTGTTTTTT. This translates into CASTPRGGREIRDTGELFF.

This clonotype has a count of ten or more. V usage is TRBV29-1 and J usage is TRBJ2-5; 8 positions match TRBD1. Trimming took 6 bases from V and 5 from J; bases not matched to a gene: 8. This CDR3 has 13 amino acids. CDR1 SQVTM and CDR2 ANQGSEA come from the germline V gene. This CDR3 is CSVEGQVGETQYF. CDR3 sequence (DNA): TGCAGCGTCGAGGGACAGGTAGGGGAGACCCAGTACTTC.

This clonotype was counted at least ten times. The chain recombines TRBV12-3 or TRBV12-4 with TRBJ1-1, with D unclear. This CDR3 has 13 residues. The V gene lost 2 bases and the J gene lost 4 bases, with 8 bases spanning the gap. As DNA, the CDR3 is TGTGCCAGCAGTTTAATAGTGGGCACTGAAGCTTTCTTT. This gives the protein CASSLIVGTEAFF.